The T cell receptor (beta chain) under discussion was sequenced for a study of cytomegalovirus exposure and HLA in healthy donors. For the study at large: Earlier results showed 90 million to 130 million unique TCR beta sequences derived from roughly 180 million T cells.

Findings and limits, study-wide: The classifier reportedly diagnosed cytomegalovirus status with high specificity and sensitivity. The authors reported that TCR beta sequences could predict HLA-A and HLA-B alleles. These predictions were accurate for most subjects in the first cohort.

This PCR relied on a set of 60 Vbeta primers and 13 Jbeta primers. Assay used: immunoSEQ multiplex PCR; TCRdb lists only in-frame clones, some missing. The sample lists about 110,000 clones, about three quarters occurring once. This CDR3 comprises 15 residues. V lost 3 bases and J lost 1, with 12 bases in between. Looked up from germline, CDR1 is SNHLY and CDR2 is FYNNEI. For this clone: Its matching antigen is unknown.

This sequence was found in a woman aged 55 to 70 in good health and CMV-seropositive. The J gene is TRBJ1-1, the V gene TRBV2; no reliable D call. The sequenced sample consisted of PBMCs. The chain's CDR3 is CASSERIRKNTEAFF. The CDR3 DNA follows: TGTGCCAGCAGTGAGAGAATCCGAAAGAACACTGAAGCTTTCTTT. Drawing the rest from reference TRBV2 and TRBJ1-1, the complete variable domain is EPEVTQTPSHQVTQMGQEVILRCVPISNHLYFYWYRQILGQKVEFLVSFYNNEISEKSEIFDDQFSVERPDGSNFTLKIRSTKLEDSAMYFCASSERIRKNTEAFFGQGTRLTVV.